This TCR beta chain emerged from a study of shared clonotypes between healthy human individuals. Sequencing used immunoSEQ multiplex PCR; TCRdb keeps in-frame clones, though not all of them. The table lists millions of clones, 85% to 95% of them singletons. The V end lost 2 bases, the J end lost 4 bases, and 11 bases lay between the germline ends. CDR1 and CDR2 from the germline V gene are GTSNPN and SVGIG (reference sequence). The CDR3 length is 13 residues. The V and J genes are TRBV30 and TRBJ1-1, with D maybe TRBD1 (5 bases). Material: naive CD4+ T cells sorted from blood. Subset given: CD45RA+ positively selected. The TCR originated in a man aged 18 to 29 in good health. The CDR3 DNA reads TGTGCCTGGAGTAGGGACGGGAGCACTGAAGCTTTCTTT. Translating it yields CAWSRDGSTEAFF.